This T cell receptor beta chain was found in a study of blood T cell repertoires in COVID-19. Overall study context: Nucleic acid was either cDNA or gDNA, and it came from T cells, B-cell-depleted T cells, or PBMCs.

The length of the CDR3 is 15 residues. The ends lost 3 bases at V and 11 bases at J; junction bases unmatched: 8. Germline values: CDR1 MGHRA, CDR2 YSYEKL. The data were produced by immunoSEQ multiplex PCR, yet TCRdb's version contains in-frame clones alone and is incomplete. Of roughly 140,000 clones in the sample, 70% to 90% are singletons; the top ten hold less than 6.5%. This clonotype was sampled from a human donor in a cohort sampled during active COVID-19. The chain employs TRBV4-1 and TRBJ2-1, with 12 bases fitting TRBD2. Specimen: peripheral blood. CDR3 nucleotides: TGCGCCAGCAGCCAGGGACTAGCGGGCCATCGTAAGCAGTTCTTC. Protein: CASSQGLAGHRKQFF.